Listed below are T cell receptor beta chains from one sample, sequenced in a study of PD-1 blockade in classical Hodgkin lymphoma. Assay used: immunoSEQ multiplex PCR; TCRdb lists only in-frame clones, some missing. The profile covers approximately 27,000 clones, with approximately 90% appearing a single time and roughly 2.6% taken by the ten largest. The sample consisted of peripheral blood mononuclear cells (PBMCs), taken at baseline. The receptors shown here come from a human donor with classical Hodgkin lymphoma. Both conserved end residues are part of each CDR3.

v_call	j_call	cdr3_aa
TRBV5-1	TRBJ1-4	CASSPLGVANEKLFF
TRBV19	TRBJ1-1	CASSIIGNTEAFF
TRBV6-5	TRBJ2-7	CASSYSRTTSTYEQYF
TRBV7-6	TRBJ2-5	CASSLSSLMKRETQYF
TRBV6-6	TRBJ1-5	CASSYTRDQPQHF
TRBV7-9	TRBJ2-2	CASRITSGGTGELFF
TRBV4-1	TRBJ1-5	CASSQDLGRNQPQHF
TRBV5-1	TRBJ2-5	CASSLVGSGGQETQYF
TRBV5-1	TRBJ1-1	CASSFKGGATEAFF
TRBV7-9	TRBJ2-2	CASSSGPVRGGGELFF
TRBV5-1	TRBJ2-5	CASSSLGVGGETQYF
TRBV10-3	TRBJ2-3	CASGVADTQYF
TRBV7-9	TRBJ1-3	CASSFIGNTIYF
TRBV7-2	TRBJ2-3	CASSLARDIGGGTDTQYF
TRBV7-9	TRBJ2-7	CASSYRVGEQYF
TRBV13	TRBJ2-3	CASSSTGAQEQYF
TRBV2	TRBJ2-2	CASGGGANTGELFF
TRBV7-2	TRBJ2-3	CASSLVGTPDTQYF
TRBV7-3	TRBJ1-4	CASFPGLATNEKLFF
TRBV9	TRBJ2-5	CASSVGVVVGAETQYF
TRBV4-1	TRBJ1-1	CASSHVTQGQREAFF
TRBV5-1	TRBJ1-5	CASSLDISNQPQHF
TRBV6-1	TRBJ2-7	CASSEGWADEQYF
TRBV5-1	TRBJ1-1	CASSETGSMNTEAFF
TRBV4-3	TRBJ1-4	CASSQNRGEKLFF
TRBV18	TRBJ1-2	CASSPGQGDYGYTF
TRBV7-8	TRBJ1-4	CASSLMPRQGGSEKLFF
TRBV5-1	TRBJ1-1	CASSLQGYSEAFF
TRBV6-1	TRBJ1-4	CASSDLREANEKLFF
TRBV6-6	TRBJ1-1	CASSNYDRESEAFF
TRBV5-1	TRBJ2-7	CASSWSGQDLYEQYF
TRBV5-1	TRBJ2-3	CASSFGGADTQYF
TRBV7-9	TRBJ2-7	CASSRTAAIHEQYF
TRBV5-1	TRBJ1-3	CASSFDSEGNTIYF
TRBV5-1	TRBJ2-7	CASRISPPGVYEQYF
TRBV4-3	TRBJ2-5	CASSQELGLGETQYF
TRBV19	TRBJ1-1	CASSNEAPTEAFF
TRBV5-1	TRBJ2-3	CASSVGQGALDTQYF
TRBV9	TRBJ2-2	CASSVLPNTGELFF
TRBV5-4	TRBJ2-2	CASSLRLAGDDTGELFF
TRBV19	TRBJ1-1	CASSFGSYTEAFF
TRBV5-1	TRBJ2-2	CASSSTGYHTGELFF
TRBV9	TRBJ2-6	CASSEQGAVGGANVLTF
TRBV15	NA	CATSSRPAGEQYF
TRBV6-5	TRBJ1-2	CASSYSGRPNYGYTF
TRBV7-9	TRBJ1-3	CASSLSSGNTIYF